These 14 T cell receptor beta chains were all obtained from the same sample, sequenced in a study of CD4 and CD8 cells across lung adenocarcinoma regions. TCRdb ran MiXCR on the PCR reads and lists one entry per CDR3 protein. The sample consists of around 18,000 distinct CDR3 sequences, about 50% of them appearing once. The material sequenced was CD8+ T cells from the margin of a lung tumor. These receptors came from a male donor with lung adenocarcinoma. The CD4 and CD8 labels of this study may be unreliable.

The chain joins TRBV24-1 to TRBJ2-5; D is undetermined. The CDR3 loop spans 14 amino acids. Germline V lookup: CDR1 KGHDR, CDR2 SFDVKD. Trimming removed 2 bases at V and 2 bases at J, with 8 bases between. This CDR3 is CATSDYQTQETQYF. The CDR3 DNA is TGTGCCACCAGTGATTACCAAACGCAAGAGACCCAGTACTTC.

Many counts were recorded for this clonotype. The CDR3 region has the DNA TGTGCCAGCAGCCGCTCAGGGGGTATGAACGAGCAGTACTTC. Encoded protein: CASSRSGGMNEQYF. The chain carries TRBV6-1 and TRBJ2-5; TRBD1 agrees at 7 bases. The end of the DNA fits TRBJ2-7 better, so the J call may be wrong. The CDR3 runs 14 residues. The germline CDR1 and CDR2 sequences are MNHNS and SASEGT.

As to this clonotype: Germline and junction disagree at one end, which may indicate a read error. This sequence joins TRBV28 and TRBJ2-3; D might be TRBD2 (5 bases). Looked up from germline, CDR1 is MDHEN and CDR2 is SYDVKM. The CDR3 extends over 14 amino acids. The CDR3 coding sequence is TGTGCGGGCAGTGGGCCGCGTCTAGCAGATACGCAGTACTTT. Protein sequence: CAGSGPRLADTQYF.

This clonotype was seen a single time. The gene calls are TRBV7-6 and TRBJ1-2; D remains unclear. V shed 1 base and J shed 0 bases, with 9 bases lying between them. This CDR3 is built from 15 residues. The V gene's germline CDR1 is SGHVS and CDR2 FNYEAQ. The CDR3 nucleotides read TGTGCCAGCAGCTTAGGGGATCACGCTAACTATGGCTACACCTTC. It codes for CASSLGDHANYGYTF.

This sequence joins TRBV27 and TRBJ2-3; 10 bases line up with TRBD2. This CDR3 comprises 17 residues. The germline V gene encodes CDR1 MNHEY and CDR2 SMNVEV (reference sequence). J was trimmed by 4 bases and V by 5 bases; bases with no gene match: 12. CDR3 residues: CASSRSVPSGSSDTQYF. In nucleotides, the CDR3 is TGTGCCAGCAGTCGGAGCGTCCCTAGCGGGAGTTCAGATACGCAGTATTTT.

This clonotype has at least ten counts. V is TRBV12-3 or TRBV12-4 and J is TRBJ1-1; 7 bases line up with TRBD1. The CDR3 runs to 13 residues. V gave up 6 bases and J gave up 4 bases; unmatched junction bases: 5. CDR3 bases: TGTGCCAGCAGCCCCAGACAGGGCACTGAAGCTTTCTTT. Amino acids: CASSPRQGTEAFF.

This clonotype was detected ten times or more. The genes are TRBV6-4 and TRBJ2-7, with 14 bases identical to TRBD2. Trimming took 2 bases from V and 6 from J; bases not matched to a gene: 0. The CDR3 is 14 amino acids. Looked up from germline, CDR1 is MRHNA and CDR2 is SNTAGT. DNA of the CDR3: TGTGCCAGCAGTGACGGGACTAGCGGGAGCGAGCAGTACTTC. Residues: CASSDGTSGSEQYF.

In DNA, the CDR3 is TGTGCCAGCAGCTTAGATGGTACCGGGGAGCTGTTTTTT. It translates to CASSLDGTGELFF. V is TRBV7-2 and J is TRBJ2-2; D is unclear. Germline V gene lookup returns CDR1 SGHTA and CDR2 FQGNSA. CDR3 length: 13 amino acids. V lost 1 base and J 5 bases, leaving 5 bases between the germline ends.

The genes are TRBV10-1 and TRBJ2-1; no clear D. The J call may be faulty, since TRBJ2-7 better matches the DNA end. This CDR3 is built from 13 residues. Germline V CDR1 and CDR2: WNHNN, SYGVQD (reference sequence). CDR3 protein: CASSEGGDYEQYF. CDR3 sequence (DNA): TGCGCCAGCAGTGAAGGTGGGGACTACGAGCAGTACTTC.

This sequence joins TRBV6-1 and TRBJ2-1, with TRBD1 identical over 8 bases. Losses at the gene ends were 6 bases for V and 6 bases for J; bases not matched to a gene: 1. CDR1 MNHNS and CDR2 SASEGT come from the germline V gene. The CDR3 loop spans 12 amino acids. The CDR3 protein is CASSGTGNEQFF. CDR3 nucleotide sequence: TGTGCCAGCAGCGGGACAGGCAATGAGCAGTTCTTC.

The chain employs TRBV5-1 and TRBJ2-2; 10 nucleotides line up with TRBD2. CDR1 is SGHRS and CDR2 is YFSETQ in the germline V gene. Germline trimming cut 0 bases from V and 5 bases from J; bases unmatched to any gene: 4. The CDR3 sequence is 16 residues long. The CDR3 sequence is CASSLGIAGGTGELFF. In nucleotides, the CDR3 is TGCGCCAGCAGCTTGGGGATAGCGGGAGGTACCGGGGAGCTGTTTTTT.

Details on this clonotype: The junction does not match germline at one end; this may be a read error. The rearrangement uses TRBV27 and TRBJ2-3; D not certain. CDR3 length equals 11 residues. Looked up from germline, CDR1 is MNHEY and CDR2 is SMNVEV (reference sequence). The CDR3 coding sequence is TGTGCCAGCCGTGATCCAGATACGCAGTATTTC. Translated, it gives CASRDPDTQYF.

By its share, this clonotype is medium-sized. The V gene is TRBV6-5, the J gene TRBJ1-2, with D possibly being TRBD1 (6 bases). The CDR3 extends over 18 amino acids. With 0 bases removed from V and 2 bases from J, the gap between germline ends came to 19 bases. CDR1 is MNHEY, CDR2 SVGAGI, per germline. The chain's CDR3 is CASSYSWLRGRNNYGYTF. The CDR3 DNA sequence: TGTGCCAGCAGTTACTCGTGGCTCCGGGGGCGGAACAACTATGGCTACACCTTC.

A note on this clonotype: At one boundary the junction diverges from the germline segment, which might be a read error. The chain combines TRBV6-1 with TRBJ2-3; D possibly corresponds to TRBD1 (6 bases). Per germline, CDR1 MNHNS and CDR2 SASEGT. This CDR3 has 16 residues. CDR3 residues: CASSRWGQCTTNTQYF. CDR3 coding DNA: TGTGCCAGCAGCCGCTGGGGGCAGTGTACCACAAATACGCAGTATTTT.